Presented here are 6 T cell receptor beta chains from one specimen sequenced in a study of T cell responses to AZD1222 COVID-19 vaccine. Sequenced by immunoSEQ multiplex PCR; TCRdb stores in-frame clones only, minus some. The sample consists of roughly 160,000 clones, 80% to 90% of them appearing once. Here the sequenced sample was peripheral blood, taken on day 0 of AZD1222 vaccination. These receptors were taken from an adult in good health.

This sequence joins TRBV7-2 and TRBJ2-7, with 8 positions matching TRBD2. Germline V gives CDR1 SGHTA, CDR2 FQGNSA. This CDR3 spans 16 amino acids. V shed 2 bases and J 7 bases; nucleotides not matched to a gene: 13. The CDR3: CASSLRSLAGLVEQYF. The CDR3 nucleotides read TGTGCCAGCAGCTTAAGGAGTCTAGCGGGCCTGGTGGAGCAGTACTTC.

As regards this clone: It may be a read error: a sequence one base away is much more abundant. The V gene is TRBV6-5, the J gene TRBJ2-2, with D unclear. This CDR3 has 11 residues. V was pared by 8 bases and J by 2 bases, with 3 bases between. Germline CDR1 and CDR2: MNHEY and SVGAGI. This CDR3 is CASRNTGELFF. DNA of the CDR3: TGTGCCAGCCGTAACACCGGGGAGCTGTTTTTT.

This clone was detected only a few times. The rearrangement links TRBV30 to TRBJ1-5; 10 bases align to TRBD1. Trimming cost V 1 base and J 3 bases; bases outside gene matches: 3. Germline V gene data show CDR1 as GTSNPN and CDR2 as SVGIG (reference sequence). The CDR3 is 15 residues long. CDR3 amino acids: CAWSAGTGDNQPQHF. CDR3 DNA sequence: TGTGCCTGGAGTGCAGGGACAGGGGACAATCAGCCCCAGCATTTT.

The chain uses TRBV9 and TRBJ2-7; D is undetermined. CDR1 and CDR2 (germline): SGDLS, YYNGEE. The CDR3 extends over 14 amino acids. Trimming left V 0 bases short and J 5 bases short, with 12 bases between. The CDR3 loop is CASSVAGVADEQYF. The CDR3 nucleotides are TGTGCCAGCAGCGTAGCTGGGGTCGCCGACGAGCAGTACTTC. Supplemented by reference TRBV9 and TRBJ2-7, the full variable domain reads DSGVTQTPKHLITATGQRVTLRCSPRSGDLSVYWYQQSLDQGLQFLIQYYNGEERAKGNILERFSAQQFPDLHSELNLSSLELGDSALYFCASSVAGVADEQYFGPGTRLTVT.

CDR3 nucleotide sequence: TGTGCCAGCAGCTTAGTAGGACAGGGTGCCTACGAGCAGTACTTC. Residues: CASSLVGQGAYEQYF. This chain links TRBV11-2 with TRBJ2-7, with 8 bases identical to TRBD1. This CDR3 spans 15 amino acids. CDR1 and CDR2 (germline): SGHAT, FQNNGV. V trimming: 1 base; J trimming: 2 bases; junction bases outside the gene matches: 4.

This chain connects TRBV11-2 to TRBJ1-2; the D gene is possibly TRBD1 (5 bases). CDR3 length equals 12 residues. Trimming left V 5 bases short and J 8 bases short, with 12 bases between. From germline, CDR1 is SGHAT and CDR2 FQNNGV. The CDR3 sequence is CASSPQWGGYTF. CDR3 bases: TGTGCCAGCAGCCCCCAATGGGGGGGCTACACCTTC.